The 13 T cell receptor beta chains presented below share a single source sample, sequenced in a study of memory CD4+ T cells and cytomegalovirus serostatus. Single viable CD3+CD4+CD8-CD45RO+ cells were sorted as the memory CD4+ T cells. Libraries were prepared by immunoSEQ multiplex PCR; TCRdb keeps only in-frame clonotypes and omits some of them. The sample carries some 52,000 clones, over 60% recorded once. Sequencing used memory CD4+ T cells from blood. All receptors derive from an adult in good health and CMV-seropositive.

The chain has TRBV27 and TRBJ1-1; D remains ambiguous. The CDR3 runs to 13 residues. With 9 bases removed from V and 1 base from J, the gap between germline ends came to 12 bases. The germline V gene has CDR1 MNHEY and CDR2 SMNVEV (reference sequence). CDR3 sequence reads: CASRGLANTEAFF. The CDR3 DNA is TGTGCCAGTAGAGGGTTGGCGAACACTGAAGCTTTCTTT.

V and J are TRBV11-2 and TRBJ2-7; D might be TRBD2 (6 bases). This CDR3 has 11 amino acids. Germline V lookup: CDR1 SGHAT, CDR2 FQNNGV. The V end lost 8 bases, the J end lost 11 bases, and 16 bases lay between the germline ends. DNA of the CDR3: TGTGCCAGCGGTTTCAGGGAGGCGGAGTACTTC. It yields the protein CASGFREAEYF.

The chain combines TRBV5-1 with TRBJ2-4, with D hard to call. The CDR3 spans 19 residues. The germline gives CDR1 SGHRS, CDR2 YFSETQ. The V end lost 0 bases, the J end lost 0 bases, and 19 bases lay between the germline ends. The CDR3 coding sequence is TGCGCCAGCAGCTTGGGCTCCAGACTTTTTGAGCTAGCCAAAAACATTCAGTACTTC. It encodes CASSLGSRLFELAKNIQYF.

V is TRBV5-1 and J is TRBJ2-7; 8 positions agree with TRBD2. Looked up from germline, CDR1 is SGHRS and CDR2 is YFSETQ. This CDR3 is 14 amino acids long. The V gene end was trimmed by 4 bases and the J gene end by 6 bases; junction bases not matched to a gene: 9. CDR3 sequence: CASSPRGGAPEQYF. The CDR3 nucleotides read TGCGCCAGCAGCCCCCGGGGGGGGGCGCCCGAGCAGTACTTC.

This chain connects TRBV5-8 to TRBJ1-2; a possible D gene is TRBD1 (6 bases). Trimming left V 5 bases short and J 5 bases short, with 19 bases between. Germline V gene data show CDR1 as SGHTS and CDR2 as YDEGEE. The CDR3 totals 15 residues. CDR3 amino acids: CASSGQHNGDYGYTF. As DNA, the CDR3 is TGTGCCAGCAGTGGACAGCATAATGGGGATTATGGCTACACCTTC.

This CDR3 is CASSMGTSGGTQYF. The CDR3 nucleotides are TGTGCCAGCAGCATGGGGACCTCAGGGGGGACCCAGTACTTC. The gene calls are TRBV5-4 and TRBJ2-5, with 7 bases aligning to TRBD1. J gave up 7 bases and V 4 bases, and 10 bases lay outside the gene matches. CDR1 and CDR2 (germline): SGHNT, YYREEE (reference sequence). The CDR3 consists of 14 residues. Combining the CDR3 with reference TRBV5-4 and TRBJ2-5 gives the whole variable domain ETGVTQSPTHLIKTRGQQVTLRCSSQSGHNTVSWYQQALGQGPQFIFQYYREEENGRGNFPPRFSGLQFPNYSSELNVNALELDDSALYLCASSMGTSGGTQYFGPGTRLLVL.

The CDR3 reads CASSLDGTGLRGEKLFF. The CDR3 coding sequence is TGTGCCAGCAGCTTAGATGGGACCGGGTTACGGGGTGAAAAACTGTTTTTT. This sequence joins TRBV11-2 and TRBJ1-4; possibly TRBD1 for D (5 bases). From germline, CDR1 is SGHAT and CDR2 FQNNGV. V lost 0 bases to trimming and J lost 7 bases, with 18 bases between them. The CDR3 is 17 residues long.

The J gene is TRBJ2-5, the V gene TRBV9, with 7 bases identical to TRBD1. The V segment lost 2 bases and the J segment 7 bases; nucleotides outside the gene matches: 11. This CDR3 is 15 amino acids long. Germline loops: CDR1 SGDLS, CDR2 YYNGEE. This CDR3 is CASSVATGARGTQYF. CDR3 in DNA: TGTGCCAGCAGCGTGGCCACAGGGGCGAGGGGGACCCAGTACTTC. The full variable domain, with the rest looked up from reference TRBV9 and TRBJ2-5, is DSGVTQTPKHLITATGQRVTLRCSPRSGDLSVYWYQQSLDQGLQFLIQYYNGEERAKGNILERFSAQQFPDLHSELNLSSLELGDSALYFCASSVATGARGTQYFGPGTRLLVL.

The chain combines TRBV18 with TRBJ2-2, with a weak D call TRBD1 (6 bases). This CDR3 contains 16 residues. V lost 3 bases, J lost 2 bases, and 13 bases lay in between. CDR1 KGHSH and CDR2 LQKENI come from the germline V gene. As DNA, the CDR3 is TGTGCCAGCTCACCTGGGACAATTGCAAACACCGGGGAGCTGTTTTTT. Its protein product is CASSPGTIANTGELFF.

V and J are TRBV2 and TRBJ2-3; weak D call: TRBD1 (8 bases). This CDR3 is 14 amino acids long. V lost 10 bases, J lost 4 bases, and 18 bases lay in between. CDR1 and CDR2 (germline): SNHLY, FYNNEI. The CDR3 is CATLGQGGADTQYF. The CDR3 DNA is TGTGCCACGCTCGGACAGGGAGGGGCAGATACGCAGTATTTT.

V usage is TRBV5-1 and J usage is TRBJ2-1; D unresolved. V lost 0 bases and J 4 bases, leaving 8 bases between the germline ends. Germline V gene lookup returns CDR1 SGHRS and CDR2 YFSETQ. CDR3 length: 14 residues. The CDR3 region is CASSLVGQYNEQFF. CDR3 nucleotide sequence: TGCGCCAGCAGCTTGGTCGGGCAATACAATGAGCAGTTCTTC.

This clone was counted a few times. V gene TRBV5-1 combines with J gene TRBJ1-1; TRBD1 matches at 9 bases. This CDR3 spans 15 amino acids. Germline assignment: CDR1 SGHRS and CDR2 YFSETQ. V was clipped by 3 bases and J by 1 base; unmatched bases: 4. CDR3 sequence: CASSWGQGRNTEAFF. CDR3 DNA: TGCGCCAGCAGCTGGGGACAGGGAAGGAACACTGAAGCTTTCTTT.

The CDR3 nucleotides are TGTGCCAGTAGTATCGGGGACAATCAGCCCCAGCATTTT. This translates into CASSIGDNQPQHF. The chain links TRBV19 to TRBJ1-5; D remains ambiguous. CDR3 length equals 13 residues. The V and J ends lost 3 bases and 3 bases respectively, with 6 bases between them. From germline, CDR1 is LNHDA and CDR2 SQIVND (reference sequence).